This TCR beta chain is drawn from a study of T cell responses to AZD1222 COVID-19 vaccine. Overall study findings and caveats: Compared with day 0, the breadth and depth of the Spike-specific TCR repertoire rose significantly after two doses of AZD1222. The sample set comprised mostly white British donors with more females, and clonal diversity was possibly underestimated. Baseline serology detected seropositivity in only six AZD1222 recipients. Spike-spanning, vaccine-associated CD4 TCRs were dominant at 160-218 and 743-854.

Comment on this clone: Antigen specificity is unknown.

The V gene's germline CDR1 is MNHNY and CDR2 SVGAGI (reference sequence). CDR3 size: 14 residues. Trimming stripped 7 bases from V and 4 bases from J, with 16 bases between. Method: immunoSEQ multiplex PCR; TCRdb's copy keeps in-frame clones and lacks some. Of around 190,000 clones in the sample, about 89% were seen once. Sequencing was performed on peripheral blood, taken 28 days after the second AZD1222 dose. The rearrangement links TRBV6-6 to TRBJ1-1, with D uncertain. The sequence was collected from an adult who received the AZD1222 COVID-19 vaccine. The CDR3 reads CASIPSVGSTEAFF. In DNA, the CDR3 is TGTGCCAGCATCCCCAGCGTGGGGAGCACTGAAGCTTTCTTT.